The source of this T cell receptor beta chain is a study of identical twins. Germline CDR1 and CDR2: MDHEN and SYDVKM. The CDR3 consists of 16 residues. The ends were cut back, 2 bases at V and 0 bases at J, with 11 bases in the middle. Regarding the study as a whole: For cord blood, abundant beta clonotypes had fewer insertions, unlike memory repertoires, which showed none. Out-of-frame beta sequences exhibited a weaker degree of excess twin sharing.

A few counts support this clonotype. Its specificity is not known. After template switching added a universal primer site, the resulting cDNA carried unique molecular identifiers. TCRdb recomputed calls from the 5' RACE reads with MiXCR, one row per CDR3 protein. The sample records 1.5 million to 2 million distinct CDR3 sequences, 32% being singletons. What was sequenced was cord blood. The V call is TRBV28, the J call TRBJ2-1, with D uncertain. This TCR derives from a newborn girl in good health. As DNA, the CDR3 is TGTGCCAGCAGTTTAGTGAGCGAAAGCTCCTACAATGAGCAGTTCTTC. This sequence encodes CASSLVSESSYNEQFF.